These 27 T cell receptor beta chains originate from one sample sequenced in a study of T-cell memory formation after mild COVID-19. TCRdb re-called the 5' RACE reads through MiXCR, storing one row per CDR3 protein. The sample shows about 470,000 distinct CDR3 sequences, 15% to 20% of them seen only once. The sequenced material came from PBMCs or a T cell subset sorted from them (not recorded which). Receptors originate from an adult woman who had mild COVID-19 (a few samples of this study predate the infection). Cell type and time point are not known.

J is TRBJ2-1 and V is TRBV6-1, with D perhaps TRBD1 or TRBD2 (5 bases each). Germline loops: CDR1 MNHNS, CDR2 SASEGT. V lost 6 bases, J lost 0 bases, and 15 bases lay in between. The CDR3 is made up of 16 amino acids. Here the CDR3 reads CASSATRQISYNEQFF. CDR3 nucleotides: TGTGCCAGCAGCGCTACTAGACAGATCTCCTACAATGAGCAGTTCTTC.

This clonotype has a handful of counts. The V call is TRBV6-5, the J call TRBJ2-1, with 9 positions matching TRBD1. The CDR3 has 14 residues. CDR1 and CDR2 from the germline V gene are MNHEY and SVGAGI. The ends lost 4 bases at V and 9 bases at J; junction bases unmatched: 7. The CDR3 nucleotides read TGTGCCAGCAGTTTTTCGGACAGGGGAGGTGAGCAGTTCTTC. Protein sequence: CASSFSDRGGEQFF.

The table lists this clonotype with a count of one. At one of its ends the junction is not consistent with the germline gene, which may arise from a read error. The rearrangement uses TRBV24-1 and TRBJ2-5; D ambiguous. This CDR3 region has 12 residues. Germline values: CDR1 KGHDR, CDR2 SFDVKD. CDR3 coding DNA: TGTGCCACCAGCCACCGCCAAGAGACCAAGTACTTC. Residues: CATSHRQETKYF.

A few counts support this clonotype. The chain carries TRBV12-3 or TRBV12-4 and TRBJ2-1; TRBD2 aligns across 10 bases. The CDR3 length is 13 residues. V dropped 6 bases and J dropped 7; count of bases not matched to a gene: 3. The CDR3 sequence: CASRPTSGNEQFF. CDR3 sequence (DNA): TGTGCCAGCAGACCGACTAGCGGGAATGAGCAGTTCTTC.

J is TRBJ2-2 and V is TRBV24-1; 13 bases line up with TRBD2. V shed 4 bases and J 7 bases; nucleotides not matched to a gene: 8. CDR3 length: 17 residues. CDR1 is KGHDR, CDR2 SFDVKD, per germline. The CDR3 DNA reads as TGTGCCACCAGTGACCCGGGACTAGCGGGGTATCTCGGGGAGCTGTTTTTT. Translation: CATSDPGLAGYLGELFF.

The chain has TRBV18 and TRBJ2-1, with D possibly being TRBD1 (6 bases). The CDR3 sequence is 14 residues long. The germline gives CDR1 KGHSH, CDR2 LQKENI. Trimming took off 0 bases at V and 9 bases at J, with 12 bases between the two ends. The CDR3 reads CASSPPSTRGEQFF. The CDR3, as DNA: TGTGCCAGCTCACCACCCTCGACCAGGGGTGAGCAGTTCTTC.

This clonotype was detected only a few times. The CDR3 DNA reads as TGTGCCAGCAGTTCCCGCCTCATTCAGTACTTC. It specifies CASSSRLIQYF. The gene calls are TRBV12-3 or TRBV12-4 and TRBJ2-4, with no clear D. V lost 4 bases and J 9 bases, leaving 7 bases between the germline ends. This CDR3 has 11 amino acids.

This clonotype was found a few times. The V gene is TRBV7-2, the J gene TRBJ2-3; 10 positions agree with TRBD1. Germline V gene data show CDR1 as SGHTA and CDR2 as FQGNSA. V shed 5 bases, J shed 5 bases, and the junction held 4 bases outside the gene matches. This CDR3 region has 14 residues. The CDR3 reads CASSVGQGKDTQYF. In DNA, the CDR3 is TGTGCCAGCAGCGTGGGACAGGGGAAAGATACGCAGTATTTT.

The gene calls are TRBV18 and TRBJ2-5, with D possibly being TRBD1 or TRBD2 (5 bases each). This CDR3 is 16 amino acids long. Trimming took off 4 bases at V and 2 bases at J, with 17 bases between the two ends. The V gene's germline CDR1 is KGHSH and CDR2 LQKENI. CDR3 nucleotide sequence: TGTGCCAGCTCACGCTATAAGGGACGGCAACAAGAGACCCAGTACTTC. It translates to CASSRYKGRQQETQYF.

This clonotype was observed a handful of times. The chain couples TRBV5-1 to TRBJ2-1; 9 bases are shared with TRBD2. V shed 1 base, J shed 4 bases, and the junction held 3 bases outside the gene matches. The CDR3 runs 15 residues. Germline V CDR1 and CDR2: SGHRS, YFSETQ. CDR3 DNA: TGCGCCAGCAGCTTGCGAACTAGCGGGTACAATGAGCAGTTCTTC. Its translation: CASSLRTSGYNEQFF.

This clonotype was seen a handful of times. The chain couples TRBV12-3 or TRBV12-4 to TRBJ1-2; 9 bases match TRBD1. Trimming at V came to 4 bases and at J to 3 bases, leaving 21 bases not matched to a gene. The CDR3 loop spans 20 amino acids. The CDR3 loop is CASSSPALLQGASRYYGYTF. Here the CDR3 DNA reads TGTGCCAGCAGTTCGCCCGCCCTATTACAGGGGGCGAGTAGATACTATGGCTACACCTTC.

This clonotype was detected ten times or more. The chain has TRBV20-1 and TRBJ1-5, with 10 bases that match TRBD1. Germline CDR1 reads DFQATT; CDR2 reads SNEGSKA (reference sequence). The CDR3 has 16 amino acids. V was clipped by 3 bases and J by 4 bases; unmatched bases: 9. The CDR3 sequence is CSARGQGQALNQPQHF. The CDR3 nucleotides are TGCAGTGCTAGGGGACAGGGGCAGGCCTTGAATCAGCCCCAGCATTTT.

The chain carries TRBV23-1 and TRBJ1-6; D may be TRBD1 (6 bases). TRBV23-1 qualifies as an ORF whose function is uncertain. This CDR3 has 21 residues. Trimming left V 4 bases short and J 6 bases short, with 31 bases between. The DNA of the CDR3 is TGCGCCAGCAGTCCGCCACTTAGGATCAGGGGACGCGGGGACCTTAATTCACCCCTCCACTTT. This encodes CASSPPLRIRGRGDLNSPLHF.

J is TRBJ1-6 and V is TRBV30; D gene uncertain. V was pared by 2 bases and J by 10 bases, with 15 bases between. The germline V gene has CDR1 GTSNPN and CDR2 SVGIG (reference sequence). The CDR3 length is 14 residues. The DNA for the CDR3 is TGTGCCTGGAGTTCCCCAGCCCGCAGGTCACCCCTCCACTTT. Translating it yields CAWSSPARRSPLHF. The full variable domain, its missing parts supplied by reference TRBV30 and TRBJ1-6, is SQTIHQWPATLVQPVGSPLSLECTVEGTSNPNLYWYRQAAGRGLQLLFYSVGIGQISSEVPQNLSASRPQDRQFILSSKKLLLSDSGFYLCAWSSPARRSPLHFGNGTRLTVT.

The J gene is TRBJ2-7, the V gene TRBV7-9; D is undetermined. Germline V lookup: CDR1 SEHNR, CDR2 FQNEAQ (reference sequence). The CDR3 is made up of 15 amino acids. Trimming removed 0 bases at V and 2 bases at J, with 11 bases between. CDR3 sequence reads: CASSLAPGATYEQYF. CDR3 sequence (DNA): TGTGCCAGCAGCTTAGCGCCAGGAGCTACCTACGAGCAGTACTTC.

This clonotype was picked up a small number of times. The genes are TRBV6-5 and TRBJ2-1; 7 bases line up with TRBD1. CDR3 length equals 13 residues. Germline V gene data show CDR1 as MNHEY and CDR2 as SVGAGI. Trimming removed 4 bases from V and 9 bases from J; junction bases left unmatched: 6. The CDR3 DNA reads as TGTGCCAGCAGTTCGACAGGGACGGTTGAGCAGTTCTTC. Translated, it gives CASSSTGTVEQFF.

This clonotype showed up just a few times. The J gene is TRBJ2-1, the V gene TRBV6-2 or TRBV6-3; D is uncertain. Looked up from germline, CDR1 is MNHEY and CDR2 is SVGEGT. CDR3 length: 14 residues. Trimming took off 0 bases at V and 3 bases at J, with 6 bases between the two ends. DNA of the CDR3: TGTGCCAGCAGTTACTCCCTCCTCTACAATGAGCAGTTCTTC. It is translated as CASSYSLLYNEQFF.

V gene TRBV4-1 combines with J gene TRBJ2-3; no definite D call. This CDR3 spans 18 amino acids. The germline V and J ends were trimmed by 2 bases and 0 bases, with 18 bases remaining between them. Germline lookup yields CDR1 MGHRA and CDR2 YSYEKL. CDR3 sequence reads: CASSQPTVRSLSTDTQYF. CDR3 nucleotides: TGCGCCAGCAGCCAACCCACTGTTCGCAGCCTTAGCACAGATACGCAGTATTTT.

This clonotype has ten or more counts. The rearrangement joins TRBV25-1 to TRBJ2-7; D tentatively fits TRBD1 or TRBD2 (5 bases each). V lost 2 bases to trimming and J lost 1 base, with 15 bases between them. Looked up from germline, CDR1 is MGHDK and CDR2 is SYGVNS. This CDR3 has 16 amino acids. CDR3 coding DNA: TGTGCCAGCAGTGAAAAGTCGGGGCCGAAATCCTACGAGCAGTACTTC. It is translated as CASSEKSGPKSYEQYF.

This chain connects TRBV24-1 to TRBJ2-5; D uncertain. CDR3 length: 15 amino acids. Germline V lookup: CDR1 KGHDR, CDR2 SFDVKD. Trimming left V 4 bases short and J 5 bases short, with 16 bases between. The CDR3 region is CATSEDPSNVETQYF. In nucleotides, the CDR3 is TGTGCCACCAGTGAGGACCCTTCAAACGTGGAGACCCAGTACTTC.

The chain joins TRBV12-3 or TRBV12-4 to TRBJ1-1, with D tentatively TRBD1 (5 bases). Trimming stripped 3 bases from V and 8 bases from J, with 16 bases between. The CDR3 is made up of 14 amino acids. The chain's CDR3 is CASSLGRPLGEAFF. DNA for the CDR3: TGTGCCAGCAGTTTGGGACGGCCGTTAGGGGAAGCTTTCTTT.

This clonotype turned up a few times. The rearrangement joins TRBV6-5 to TRBJ2-5; D gene uncertain. Germline CDR1 is MNHEY and CDR2 is SVGAGI. The V end lost 5 bases, the J end lost 5 bases, and 9 bases lay between the germline ends. This CDR3 has 12 amino acids. CDR3 in DNA: TGTGCCAGCAGTATCCTCGGGGAGACCCAGTACTTC. Protein sequence: CASSILGETQYF.

The J gene is TRBJ2-7, the V gene TRBV20-1, with a possible D match to TRBD1 (5 bases). This CDR3 contains 16 residues. Trimming pared 0 bases from V and 5 bases from J, leaving 20 bases between. Germline V gene lookup returns CDR1 DFQATT and CDR2 SNEGSKA (reference sequence). CDR3 residues: CSAREGGAGRHNEQYF. The CDR3 DNA reads as TGCAGTGCTAGAGAGGGTGGGGCAGGGCGGCATAACGAGCAGTACTTC.

Comment on this clonotype: This sequence may be a read error, since a much larger clone differs from it by one base. The chain carries TRBV7-2 and TRBJ2-1; maybe TRBD1 (6 bases). Germline loops: CDR1 SGHTA, CDR2 FQGNSA. CDR3 length equals 12 residues. This CDR3 reads CDSSSQGYEQFF. Here the CDR3 DNA reads TGTGACAGCAGTTCACAGGGTTATGAGCAGTTCTTC.

This clonotype came up once. This may be a read error, as it is one base from a much larger clone. The chain couples TRBV11-1 to TRBJ1-1, with 7 bases aligning to TRBD1. The CDR3 is 18 amino acids. In germline, CDR1 is SGHAT, CDR2 FQDESV (reference sequence). CDR3 sequence reads: CASSSQGRRGIMKTEAFF. The CDR3 nucleotides read TGTGCCAGCAGCTCACAGGGGAGGCGGGGAATAATGAAAACTGAAGCTTTCTTT.

In its sample, this clonotype was seen a few times. The chain joins TRBV6-5 to TRBJ2-6; 7 nucleotides align to TRBD2. The CDR3 has 15 amino acids. V trimming: 6 bases; J trimming: 2 bases; junction bases outside the gene matches: 4. The V gene's germline CDR1 is MNHEY and CDR2 SVGAGI. The CDR3 reads CASSLGLAGANVLTF. The CDR3 DNA is TGTGCCAGCAGCCTCGGACTAGCTGGGGCCAACGTCCTGACTTTC.

The chain has TRBV5-6 and TRBJ2-2, with TRBD2 matching 10 bases. After removal of 0 bases from V and 4 bases from J, the junction contained 3 bases not matched to a gene. This CDR3 contains 16 residues. CDR1 and CDR2 from the germline V gene are SGHDT and YYEEEE. For the CDR3, the DNA is TGTGCCAGCAGCTTGGGACTAGCGGGCGTCACCGGGGAGCTGTTTTTT. Protein sequence: CASSLGLAGVTGELFF.